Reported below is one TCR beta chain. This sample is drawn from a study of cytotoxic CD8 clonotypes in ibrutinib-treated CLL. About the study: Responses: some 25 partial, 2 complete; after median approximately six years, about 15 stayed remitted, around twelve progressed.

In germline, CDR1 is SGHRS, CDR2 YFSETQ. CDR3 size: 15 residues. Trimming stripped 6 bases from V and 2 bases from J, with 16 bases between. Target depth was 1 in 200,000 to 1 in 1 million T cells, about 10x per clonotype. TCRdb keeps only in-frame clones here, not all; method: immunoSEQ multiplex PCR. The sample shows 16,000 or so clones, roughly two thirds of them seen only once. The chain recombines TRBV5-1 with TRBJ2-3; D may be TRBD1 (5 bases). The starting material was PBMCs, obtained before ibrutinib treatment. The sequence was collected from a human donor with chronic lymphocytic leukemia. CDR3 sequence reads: CASTGTGAPTDTQYF. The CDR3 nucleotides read TGCGCCAGCACCGGAACAGGTGCCCCCACAGATACGCAGTATTTT.